This T cell receptor (beta chain) was identified during a study of cytomegalovirus exposure and HLA in healthy donors. Profiling relied on immunoSEQ multiplex PCR, and the TCRdb table lists in-frame clones only, not all of them. The sample holds around 220,000 clones, approximately 83% seen once. Study-level findings and limits: According to the study, 160 or so TCR beta chains were cytomegalovirus-associated.

As to this clone: Its antigen remains unknown.

This CDR3 comprises 14 residues. Germline V gene lookup returns CDR1 SGHDT and CDR2 YYEEEE. Trimming at V came to 3 bases and at J to 3 bases, leaving 4 bases not matched to a gene. This receptor was obtained from a woman younger than 45 in good health and CMV-seropositive. The specimen sequenced was PBMCs. The J gene is TRBJ1-2, the V gene TRBV5-6; 8 bases are shared with TRBD1. This CDR3 is CASSSDRVDYGYTF. CDR3 DNA: TGTGCCAGCAGCTCGGACAGGGTGGACTATGGCTACACCTTC.